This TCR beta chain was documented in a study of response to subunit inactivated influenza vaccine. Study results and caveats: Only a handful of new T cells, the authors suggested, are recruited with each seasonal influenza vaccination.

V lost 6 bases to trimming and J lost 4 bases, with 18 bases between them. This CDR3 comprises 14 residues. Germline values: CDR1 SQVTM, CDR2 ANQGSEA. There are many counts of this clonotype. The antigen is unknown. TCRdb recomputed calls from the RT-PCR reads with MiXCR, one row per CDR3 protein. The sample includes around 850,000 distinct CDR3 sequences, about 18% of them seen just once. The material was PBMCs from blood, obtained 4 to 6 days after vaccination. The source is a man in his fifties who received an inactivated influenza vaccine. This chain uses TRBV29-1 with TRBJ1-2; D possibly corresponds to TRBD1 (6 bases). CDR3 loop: CSVETGRGAYGYTF. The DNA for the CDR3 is TGCAGCGTCGAGACTGGACGGGGGGCCTATGGCTACACCTTC.